This T cell receptor (beta chain) appears in the sequencing data of a study of blood T cell repertoires in COVID-19. The length of the CDR3 is 16 residues. From germline, CDR1 is MNHEY and CDR2 SVGEGT. The V end was cut by 5 bases, the J end by 6 bases, with 20 bases between. The assay was immunoSEQ multiplex PCR, and TCRdb's table has in-frame clones only and misses some. The sample records fewer than 90,000 clones, roughly 87% being singletons. Specimen: peripheral blood. This clonotype was obtained from a male donor with acute or convalescent COVID-19. This rearrangement joins TRBV6-2 or TRBV6-3 to TRBJ1-5; a possible D gene is TRBD1 (5 bases). CDR3 in amino acids: CASSNAEVPGGQPQHF. The CDR3 bases are TGTGCCAGCAGTAACGCGGAGGTCCCGGGGGGTCAGCCCCAGCATTTT.